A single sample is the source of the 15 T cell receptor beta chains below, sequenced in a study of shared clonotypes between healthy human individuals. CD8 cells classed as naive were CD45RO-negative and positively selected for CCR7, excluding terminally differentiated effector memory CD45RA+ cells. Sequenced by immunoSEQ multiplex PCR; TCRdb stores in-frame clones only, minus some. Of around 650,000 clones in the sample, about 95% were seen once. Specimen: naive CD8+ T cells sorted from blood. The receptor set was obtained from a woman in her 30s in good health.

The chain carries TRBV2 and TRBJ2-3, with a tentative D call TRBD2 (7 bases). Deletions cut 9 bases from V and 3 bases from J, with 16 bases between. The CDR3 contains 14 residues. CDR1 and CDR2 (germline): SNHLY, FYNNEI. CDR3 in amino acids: CARLGGGATDTQYF. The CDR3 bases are TGTGCCAGACTAGGGGGGGGTGCGACAGATACGCAGTATTTT.

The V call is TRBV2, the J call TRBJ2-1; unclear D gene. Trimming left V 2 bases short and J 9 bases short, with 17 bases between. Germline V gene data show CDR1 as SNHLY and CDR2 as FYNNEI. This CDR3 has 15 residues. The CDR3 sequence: CASSELAYISGEQFF. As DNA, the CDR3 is TGTGCCAGCAGTGAATTAGCCTACATTTCGGGTGAGCAGTTCTTC.

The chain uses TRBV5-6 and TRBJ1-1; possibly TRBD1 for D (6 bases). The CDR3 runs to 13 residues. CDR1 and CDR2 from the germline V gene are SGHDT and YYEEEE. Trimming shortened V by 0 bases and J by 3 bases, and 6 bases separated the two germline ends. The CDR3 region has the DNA TGTGCCAGCAGCTTGGCAGGGGACACTGAAGCTTTCTTT. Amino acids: CASSLAGDTEAFF.

CDR3 amino acids: CASSGGLAVTGELFF. CDR3 coding DNA: TGCGCCAGCAGCGGTGGACTAGCGGTCACCGGGGAGCTGTTTTTT. The chain joins TRBV5-1 to TRBJ2-2, with 10 positions matching TRBD2. Germline trimming cut 4 bases from V and 4 bases from J; bases unmatched to any gene: 4. Per germline, CDR1 SGHRS and CDR2 YFSETQ. The length of the CDR3 is 15 residues.

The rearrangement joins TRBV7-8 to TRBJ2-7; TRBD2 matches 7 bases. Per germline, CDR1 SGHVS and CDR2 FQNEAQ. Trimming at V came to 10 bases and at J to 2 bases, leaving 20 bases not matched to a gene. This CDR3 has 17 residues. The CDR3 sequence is CATLAGPYGGSPYEQYF. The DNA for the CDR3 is TGTGCCACCCTAGCTGGCCCCTACGGCGGGAGCCCCTACGAGCAGTACTTC.

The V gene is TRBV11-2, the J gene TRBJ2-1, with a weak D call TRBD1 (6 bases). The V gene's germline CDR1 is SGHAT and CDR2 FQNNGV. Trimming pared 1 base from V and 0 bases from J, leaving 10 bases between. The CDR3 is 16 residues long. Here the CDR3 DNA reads TGTGCCAGCAGCTTAGGCGAGGGGGTCTCCTACAATGAGCAGTTCTTC. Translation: CASSLGEGVSYNEQFF.

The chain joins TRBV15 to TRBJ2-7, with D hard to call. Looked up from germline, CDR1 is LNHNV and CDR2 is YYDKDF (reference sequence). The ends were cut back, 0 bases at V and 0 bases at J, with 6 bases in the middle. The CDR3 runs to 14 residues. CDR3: CATSRDPFSYEQYF. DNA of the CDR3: TGTGCCACCAGCAGAGATCCGTTCTCCTACGAGCAGTACTTC.

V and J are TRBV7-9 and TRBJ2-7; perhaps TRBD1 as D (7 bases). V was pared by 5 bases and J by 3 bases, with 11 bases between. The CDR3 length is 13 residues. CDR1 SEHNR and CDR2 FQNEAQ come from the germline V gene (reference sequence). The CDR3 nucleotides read TGTGCCAGCAGCGCGGGACAGAACTACGAGCAGTACTTC. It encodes CASSAGQNYEQYF.

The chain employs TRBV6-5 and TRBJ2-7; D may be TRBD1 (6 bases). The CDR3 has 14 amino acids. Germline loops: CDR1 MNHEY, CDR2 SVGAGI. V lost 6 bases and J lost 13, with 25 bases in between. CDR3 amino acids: CASRLIDQGHGRYF. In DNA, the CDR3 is TGTGCCAGCAGACTGATAGACCAGGGACACGGACGATACTTC.

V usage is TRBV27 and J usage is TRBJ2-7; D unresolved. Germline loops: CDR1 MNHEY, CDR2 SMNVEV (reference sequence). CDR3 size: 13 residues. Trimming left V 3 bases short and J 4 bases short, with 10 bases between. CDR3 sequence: CASSFLPSYEQYF. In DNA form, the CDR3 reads TGTGCCAGCAGTTTCCTTCCTAGTTACGAGCAGTACTTC.

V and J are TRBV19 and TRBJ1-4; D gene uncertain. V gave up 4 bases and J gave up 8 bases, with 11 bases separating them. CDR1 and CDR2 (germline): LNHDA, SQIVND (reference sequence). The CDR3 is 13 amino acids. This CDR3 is CASSNRGREKLFF. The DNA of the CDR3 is TGTGCCAGTAGTAACCGGGGTAGGGAAAAACTGTTTTTT.

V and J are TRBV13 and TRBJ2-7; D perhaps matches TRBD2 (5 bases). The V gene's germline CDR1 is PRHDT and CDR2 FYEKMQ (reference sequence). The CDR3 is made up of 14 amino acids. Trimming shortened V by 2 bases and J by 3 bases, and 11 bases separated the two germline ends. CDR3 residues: CASSLSSADYEQYF. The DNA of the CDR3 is TGTGCCAGCAGCTTAAGTAGCGCAGACTACGAGCAGTACTTC.

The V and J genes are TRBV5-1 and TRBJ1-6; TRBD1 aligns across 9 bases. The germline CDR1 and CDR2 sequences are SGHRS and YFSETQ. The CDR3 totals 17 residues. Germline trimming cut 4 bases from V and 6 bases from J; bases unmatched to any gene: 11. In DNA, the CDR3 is TGCGCCAGCAGCACCTCACAGGGGGCGCCCGTTAATTCACCCCTCCACTTT. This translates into CASSTSQGAPVNSPLHF.

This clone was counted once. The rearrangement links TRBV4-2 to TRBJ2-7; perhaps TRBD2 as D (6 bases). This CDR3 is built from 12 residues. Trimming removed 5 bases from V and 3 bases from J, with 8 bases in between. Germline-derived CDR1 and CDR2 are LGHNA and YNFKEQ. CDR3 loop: CASSVGGYEQYF. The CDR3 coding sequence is TGTGCCAGCAGCGTCGGGGGCTACGAGCAGTACTTC.

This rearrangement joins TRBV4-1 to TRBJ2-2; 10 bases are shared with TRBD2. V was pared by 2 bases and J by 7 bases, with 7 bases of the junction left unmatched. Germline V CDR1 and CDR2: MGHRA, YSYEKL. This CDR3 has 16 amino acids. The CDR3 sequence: CASSQQASGSGGELFF. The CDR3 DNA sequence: TGCGCCAGCAGCCAACAGGCTAGCGGGAGCGGCGGGGAGCTGTTTTTT.